A single sample gave rise to the 21 T cell receptor beta chains below, sequenced in a study of T cells in Graves' hyperthyroidism and ophthalmopathy. Amplification of TCR beta CDR3 regions used RNA as the template. HTBI primers were the set used in a first-round RT-PCR of the TCR CDR3. TCRdb recomputed calls from the multiplex PCR reads with MiXCR, one row per CDR3 protein. The sample records 450,000 to 700,000 distinct CDR3 sequences, 46% being singletons. The material sequenced was peripheral blood or thyroid tissue (not recorded which). These receptors came from an adult woman with Graves' disease, either hyperthyroidism or ophthalmopathy (not recorded which).

This clonotype was found many times. V usage is TRBV4-1 and J usage is TRBJ1-5, with D maybe TRBD1 (5 bases). The CDR3 totals 15 residues. V dropped 4 bases and J dropped 2 bases, with 12 bases sitting between them. CDR1 MGHRA and CDR2 YSYEKL come from the germline V gene. Here the CDR3 DNA reads TGCGCCAGCAGCCCGGGGCCCAAGGGCAATCAGCCCCAGCATTTT. Translation gives CASSPGPKGNQPQHF.

About this clonotype itself: This sequence may be a read error, since a much larger clone differs from it by one base. V and J are TRBV6-6 and TRBJ1-5, with D uncertain. CDR3 length equals 13 residues. From germline, CDR1 is MNHNY and CDR2 SVGAGI (reference sequence). CDR3 sequence (DNA): TGTGCCAGCAGCCTCGTGGCCGCTCAGCCCCGGCATTTT. It is translated as CASSLVAAQPRHF.

This clonotype showed up many times. The chain couples TRBV5-1 to TRBJ1-4; no reliable D call. In germline, CDR1 is SGHRS, CDR2 YFSETQ. The CDR3 is 15 amino acids. The V gene lost 1 base and the J gene lost 4 bases, with 11 bases spanning the gap. The CDR3 DNA sequence: TGCGCCAGCAGCTTGCCGTCCTCTGGTAATGAAAAACTGTTTTTT. This sequence encodes CASSLPSSGNEKLFF.

Many counts were recorded for this clonotype. This chain links TRBV25-1 with TRBJ1-2; 10 positions agree with TRBD1. CDR3 length: 17 residues. The V gene's germline CDR1 is MGHDK and CDR2 SYGVNS. Germline trimming cut 1 base from V and 5 bases from J; bases unmatched to any gene: 10. The CDR3 DNA reads as TGTGCCAGCAGTGAATCGGCCCGGGACAGGGGAAATTATGGCTACACCTTC. Its protein is CASSESARDRGNYGYTF.

The J gene is TRBJ1-2, the V gene TRBV29-1; D possibly corresponds to TRBD1 (5 bases). The CDR3 length is 11 residues. Germline V gives CDR1 SQVTM, CDR2 ANQGSEA. The V end was cut by 3 bases, the J end by 4 bases, with 6 bases between. The CDR3 sequence: CSVEGGYGYTF. DNA of the CDR3: TGCAGCGTTGAGGGGGGCTATGGCTACACCTTC.

This clonotype has just one count. V gene TRBV27 combines with J gene TRBJ1-2; D remains ambiguous. From germline, CDR1 is MNHEY and CDR2 SMNVEV (reference sequence). V shed 5 bases and J shed 7 bases, with 14 bases lying between them. The CDR3 sequence is 13 residues long. In DNA, the CDR3 is TGTGCCAGCAGTCTCTCCCGTCATGGTGGCTACACCTTC. This gives the protein CASSLSRHGGYTF.

A remark on this clonotype: The junction differs from germline at one of its ends, possibly a read error. The rearrangement uses TRBV20-1 and TRBJ2-5; TRBD1 aligns across 9 bases. Germline CDR1 is DFQATT and CDR2 is SNEGSKA (reference sequence). The CDR3 length is 16 residues. The CDR3 coding sequence is TGCAGTGCTAGAGATTCGGACAGGGGAGGCCAAGTGACCCAGTACTTC. Amino acid sequence: CSARDSDRGGQVTQYF.

This rearrangement joins TRBV7-2 to TRBJ1-6; D uncertain. The CDR3 is made up of 17 amino acids. Per germline, CDR1 SGHTA and CDR2 FQGNSA. The V and J ends lost 0 bases and 5 bases respectively, with 14 bases between them. CDR3 nucleotides: TGTACCAGCAGCTTAGCCTTCTCGGCTGAGAATAATTCACCCCTCCACTTT. It yields the protein CTSSLAFSAENNSPLHF.

This clonotype was detected many times. The rearrangement joins TRBV5-5 to TRBJ1-4; D gene uncertain. The germline gives CDR1 SGHKS, CDR2 YYEKEE (reference sequence). There are 16 residues in the CDR3. Deletions cut 0 bases from V and 5 bases from J, with 14 bases between. CDR3 nucleotides: TGTGCCAGCAGCTTGGTGGGAAGCGGGCTGAATGAAAAACTGTTTTTT. This codes for CASSLVGSGLNEKLFF.

V is TRBV7-3 and J is TRBJ2-5, with D perhaps matching TRBD2 (6 bases). V was cut by 0 bases and J by 5 bases, with 13 bases left in between. The CDR3 loop spans 15 amino acids. CDR1 and CDR2 (germline): SGHTA, FQGTGA. Here the CDR3 DNA reads TGTGCCAGCAGCTTAACAGGGAGGATCCAGGAGACCCAGTACTTC. It yields the protein CASSLTGRIQETQYF.

This clonotype was observed a handful of times. V usage is TRBV9 and J usage is TRBJ2-7; TRBD1 aligns across 7 bases. Germline loops: CDR1 SGDLS, CDR2 YYNGEE. The CDR3 covers 16 residues. V shed 0 bases, J shed 3 bases, and the junction held 9 bases outside the gene matches. The CDR3, as DNA: TGTGCCAGCAGCGTAGGAGGGGGCAGGGCAATCTACGAGCAGTACTTC. It specifies CASSVGGGRAIYEQYF.

The chain recombines TRBV2 with TRBJ2-5, with D maybe TRBD2 (6 bases). The ends were cut back, 4 bases at V and 5 bases at J, with 20 bases in the middle. CDR1 and CDR2 (germline): SNHLY, FYNNEI. CDR3 length: 16 amino acids. The CDR3 protein is CASSAFRRATGETQYF. In nucleotides, the CDR3 is TGTGCCAGCAGTGCGTTCCGGAGGGCGACCGGGGAGACCCAGTACTTC.

This clonotype was counted ten times or more. The chain recombines TRBV5-1 with TRBJ2-7, with D hard to call. CDR1 is SGHRS and CDR2 is YFSETQ in the germline V gene. The V end was cut by 0 bases, the J end by 2 bases, with 12 bases between. The CDR3 length is 15 residues. The CDR3 DNA reads TGCGCCAGCAGCTTGGGCTGGGAAGGCGCCTACGAGCAGTACTTC. Translation: CASSLGWEGAYEQYF.

The gene calls are TRBV7-3 and TRBJ2-5; D may correspond to TRBD1 or TRBD2 (6 bases each). The CDR3 consists of 14 residues. Trimming shortened V by 5 bases and J by 4 bases, and 14 bases separated the two germline ends. The germline V gene has CDR1 SGHTA and CDR2 FQGTGA. CDR3: CASSTEQGGETQYF. For the CDR3, the DNA is TGTGCCAGCAGCACCGAACAGGGAGGAGAGACCCAGTACTTC.

The genes are TRBV20-1 and TRBJ1-2; 7 positions agree with TRBD1. Germline CDR1 and CDR2: DFQATT and SNEGSKA (reference sequence). The length of the CDR3 is 16 residues. Trimming removed 3 bases from V and 5 bases from J; junction bases left unmatched: 15. The DNA for the CDR3 is TGCAGTGCTAGGGATCCCAGCAGCGGGACAGAATATGGCTACACCTTC. Its protein product is CSARDPSSGTEYGYTF.

V is TRBV19 and J is TRBJ1-5; 9 bases match TRBD1. CDR3 length: 15 amino acids. Germline CDR1 LNHDA, CDR2 SQIVND (reference sequence). Unmatched junction bases numbered 8, after V lost 6 bases and J lost 5 bases. CDR3 nucleotides: TGTGCCAGTAGGGACAGGGGATTTTTGGATCAGCCCCAGCATTTT. Translating gives CASRDRGFLDQPQHF. Combining the CDR3 with reference TRBV19 and TRBJ1-5 gives the whole variable domain DGGITQSPKYLFRKEGQNVTLSCEQNLNHDAMYWYRQDPGQGLRLIYYSQIVNDFQKGDIAEGYSVSREKKESFPLTVTSAQKNPTAFYLCASRDRGFLDQPQHFGDGTRLSIL.

The rearrangement joins TRBV7-9 to TRBJ2-2, with TRBD2 as a possible D gene (5 bases). Germline CDR1 reads SEHNR; CDR2 reads FQNEAQ (reference sequence). CDR3 length: 16 residues. V dropped 7 bases and J dropped 5 bases, with 20 bases sitting between them. CDR3 protein: CASMGVLPPDTGELFF. CDR3 in DNA: TGTGCCAGCATGGGAGTTCTCCCCCCGGATACCGGGGAGCTGTTTTTT. Full variable domain (missing parts from reference TRBV7-9 and TRBJ2-2): DTGVSQNPRHKITKRGQNVTFRCDPISEHNRLYWYRQTLGQGPEFLTYFQNEAQLEKSRLLSDRFSAERPKGSFSTLEIQRTEQGDSAMYLCASMGVLPPDTGELFFGEGSRLTVL.

The chain links TRBV7-2 to TRBJ2-5, with D perhaps being TRBD1 or TRBD2 (5 bases each). CDR3 length: 16 amino acids. From germline, CDR1 is SGHTA and CDR2 FQGNSA. Trimming took off 1 base at V and 2 bases at J, with 14 bases between the two ends. CDR3 sequence (DNA): TGTGCCAGCAGCTTAGGCAGCGACAGACTACAAGAGACCCAGTACTTC. It codes for CASSLGSDRLQETQYF.

This clonotype has a count of ten or more. The V call is TRBV18, the J call TRBJ2-5, with D unclear. CDR3 size: 13 residues. The V and J ends lost 0 bases and 5 bases respectively, with 7 bases between them. Germline lookup yields CDR1 KGHSH and CDR2 LQKENI. CDR3 DNA: TGTGCCAGCTCACCACCTAGTAGGGAGACCCAGTACTTC. Translated: CASSPPSRETQYF.

This clonotype was seen ten or more times. This sequence joins TRBV9 and TRBJ1-1; D not resolved. V dropped 3 bases and J dropped 2 bases, with 8 bases sitting between them. This CDR3 contains 13 residues. CDR1 SGDLS and CDR2 YYNGEE come from the germline V gene. The CDR3 sequence is CASSGFGNTEAFF. In DNA, the CDR3 is TGTGCCAGCAGCGGTTTCGGTAACACTGAAGCTTTCTTT.

V and J are TRBV14 and TRBJ2-5; either TRBD1 or TRBD2 may supply D (5 bases each). The CDR3 is made up of 13 amino acids. V dropped 1 base and J dropped 7 bases, with 10 bases sitting between them. CDR1 is SGHDN, CDR2 FVKESK, per germline. CDR3 DNA sequence: TGTGCCAGCAGCCAAGTTGGTGGGACGACCCAGTACTTC. Its protein is CASSQVGGTTQYF.